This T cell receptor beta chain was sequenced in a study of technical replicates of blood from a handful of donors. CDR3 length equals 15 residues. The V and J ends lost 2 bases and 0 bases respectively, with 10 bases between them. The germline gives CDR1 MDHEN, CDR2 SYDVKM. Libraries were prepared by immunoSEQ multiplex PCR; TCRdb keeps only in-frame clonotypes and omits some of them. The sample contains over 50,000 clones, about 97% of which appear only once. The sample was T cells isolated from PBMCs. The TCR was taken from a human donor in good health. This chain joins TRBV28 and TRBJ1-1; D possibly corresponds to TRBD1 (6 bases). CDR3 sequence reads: CASSLSWDMNTEAFF. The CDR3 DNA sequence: TGTGCCAGCAGTTTAAGTTGGGACATGAACACTGAAGCTTTCTTT.